Sequencing of this TCR beta chain was carried out in a study of cytomegalovirus exposure and HLA in healthy donors. This CDR3 contains 15 residues. The ends were cut back, 2 bases at V and 5 bases at J, with 13 bases in the middle. The V gene's germline CDR1 is KGHSH and CDR2 LQKENI. Study-level results: CMV antigen specificity was confirmed in vitro for three CMV-associated chains.

For this clone: Its antigen is still unknown.

Sequencing used immunoSEQ multiplex PCR; TCRdb keeps in-frame clones, though not all of them. The sample includes 120,000 or so clones, approximately 91% of them seen just once. Source material: PBMCs. The TCR sequence derives from a young woman in good health and CMV-seronegative. The rearrangement links TRBV18 to TRBJ2-1, with TRBD1 as a possible D gene (6 bases). Here the CDR3 DNA reads TGTGCCAGCTCACCAGGGACATCCAAGAACAATGAGCAGTTCTTC. It codes for CASSPGTSKNNEQFF.